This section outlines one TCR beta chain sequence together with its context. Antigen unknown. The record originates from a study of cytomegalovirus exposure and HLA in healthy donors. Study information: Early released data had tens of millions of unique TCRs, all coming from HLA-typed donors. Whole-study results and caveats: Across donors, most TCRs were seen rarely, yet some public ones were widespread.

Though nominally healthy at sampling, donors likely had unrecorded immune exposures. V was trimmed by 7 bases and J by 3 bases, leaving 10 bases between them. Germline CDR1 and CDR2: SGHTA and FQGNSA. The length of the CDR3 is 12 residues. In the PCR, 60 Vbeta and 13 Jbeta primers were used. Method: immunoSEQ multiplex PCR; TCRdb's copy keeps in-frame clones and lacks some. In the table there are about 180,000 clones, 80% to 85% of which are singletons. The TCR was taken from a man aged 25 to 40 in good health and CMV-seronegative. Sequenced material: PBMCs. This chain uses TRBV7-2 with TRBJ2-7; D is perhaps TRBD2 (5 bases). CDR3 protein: CASTGGGYEQYF. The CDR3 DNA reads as TGTGCCAGCACCGGCGGAGGCTACGAGCAGTACTTC. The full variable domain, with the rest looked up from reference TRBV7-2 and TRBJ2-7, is GAGVSQSPSNKVTEKGKDVELRCDPISGHTALYWYRQSLGQGLEFLIYFQGNSAPDKSGLPSDRFSAERTGGSVSTLTIQRTQQEDSAVYLCASTGGGYEQYFGPGTRLTVT.